The 18 T cell receptor beta chains presented below share a single source sample, sequenced in a study of graft-versus-host responses after intestinal transplantation. From the graft tissue, intraepithelial and lamina propria lymphocytes were released through processing. Produced via immunoSEQ multiplex PCR; TCRdb's table is partial and in-frame only. The profile shows 15,000 to 20,000 clones, 80% of them singletons. The sequences come from ileum tissue, collected approximately 110 days after intestinal transplant. Every receptor here comes from a human patient who received an intestinal transplant, so some T cells may come from the graft donor.

This chain links TRBV7-2 with TRBJ2-1; 10 bases map to TRBD2. Germline V gene sequence: CDR1 SGHTA, CDR2 FQGNSA. The J segment lost 7 bases and the V segment lost 3 bases, leaving 6 bases of the junction unmatched. The CDR3 loop spans 15 amino acids. For the CDR3, the DNA is TGTGCCAGCAGCTTGACAGCGGGAGGGTGGAATGAGCAGTTCTTC. Protein: CASSLTAGGWNEQFF.

V is TRBV6-5 and J is TRBJ2-7; D not certain. CDR1 is MNHEY and CDR2 is SVGAGI in the germline V gene. CDR3 length: 13 amino acids. Trimming stripped 5 bases from V and 3 bases from J, with 11 bases between. The CDR3 nucleotides are TGTGCCAGCAGTGCTCGACCCGGCTACGAGCAGTACTTC. Amino acid sequence: CASSARPGYEQYF.

The chain carries TRBV8-2 and TRBJ1-2. TRBV8-2 is reported as a pseudogene. The CDR3 has 15 residues. This CDR3 is CGKFSRIRKTYGYTF. The CDR3 nucleotides are TGTGGCAAATTCTCAAGGATACGAAAGACCTATGGCTACACCTTC.

V is TRBV19 and J is TRBJ2-7; D gene uncertain. The V and J ends lost 9 bases and 0 bases respectively, with 12 bases between them. The germline V gene has CDR1 LNHDA and CDR2 SQIVND (reference sequence). CDR3 length: 13 amino acids. The CDR3 here is CASRNSVSYEQYF. CDR3 in DNA: TGTGCCAGCCGAAACTCAGTCTCCTACGAGCAGTACTTC.

The genes are TRBV5-1 and TRBJ2-3; D ambiguous. The germline gives CDR1 SGHRS, CDR2 YFSETQ. The CDR3 spans 12 residues. The V end lost 2 bases, the J end lost 1 base, and 2 bases lay between the germline ends. The CDR3 loop is CASSFGTDTQYF. The CDR3 DNA reads as TGCGCCAGCAGCTTCGGCACAGATACGCAGTATTTT. Drawing the rest from reference TRBV5-1 and TRBJ2-3, the complete variable domain is KAGVTQTPRYLIKTRGQQVTLSCSPISGHRSVSWYQQTPGQGLQFLFEYFSETQRNKGNFPGRFSGRQFSNSRSEMNVSTLELGDSALYLCASSFGTDTQYFGPGTRLTVL.

This chain joins TRBV4-3 and TRBJ1-1, with unresolved D. Trimming removed 0 bases at V and 6 bases at J, with 11 bases between. Germline V gene lookup returns CDR1 LGHNA and CDR2 YSLEER. The CDR3 covers 14 residues. The CDR3 is CASSQDPLPAEAFF. In DNA form, the CDR3 reads TGCGCCAGCAGCCAAGATCCATTACCGGCTGAAGCTTTCTTT.

V is TRBV6-5 and J is TRBJ2-7; D is undetermined. V lost 2 bases and J 2 bases, leaving 13 bases between the germline ends. CDR1 is MNHEY and CDR2 is SVGAGI in the germline V gene. The CDR3 length is 15 residues. The CDR3 spells CASSYPLASTYEQYF. The CDR3 DNA reads as TGTGCCAGCAGTTACCCCCTTGCGAGTACCTACGAGCAGTACTTC.

V usage is TRBV9 and J usage is TRBJ1-1; 8 nucleotides line up with TRBD1. CDR3 length equals 16 residues. V lost 2 bases, J lost 5 bases, and 11 bases stayed unmatched. In germline, CDR1 is SGDLS, CDR2 YYNGEE. The CDR3 DNA follows: TGTGCCAGCAGCGTCGCTCTCCAGGGGGCGCGAACTGAAGCTTTCTTT. Residues: CASSVALQGARTEAFF. Looking up the rest from reference TRBV9 and TRBJ1-1 gives the full variable domain: DSGVTQTPKHLITATGQRVTLRCSPRSGDLSVYWYQQSLDQGLQFLIQYYNGEERAKGNILERFSAQQFPDLHSELNLSSLELGDSALYFCASSVALQGARTEAFFGQGTRLTVV.

In its sample, this clone is medium-sized (0.01 to 0.1%). This sequence joins TRBV21-1 and TRBJ1-5. TRBV21-1 counts as a pseudogene. The CDR3 is 17 residues long. DNA for the CDR3: TGTGCCAGCAGCAAACAACGAGGTTTGAGGGGCCATCAGCCCCAGCATTTT. It yields the protein CASSKQRGLRGHQPQHF.

The V call is TRBV5-1, the J call TRBJ2-7; D call uncertain. Trimming pared 3 bases from V and 2 bases from J, leaving 12 bases between. Per the germline V gene, CDR1 is SGHRS and CDR2 is YFSETQ. The CDR3 sequence is 14 residues long. The CDR3 sequence: CASSSTRAAYEQYF. CDR3 DNA sequence: TGCGCCAGCAGCTCGACAAGGGCGGCCTACGAGCAGTACTTC.

V and J are TRBV9 and TRBJ1-1; possible D gene TRBD1, 5 bases. V shed 3 bases and J shed 4 bases, with 16 bases lying between them. The CDR3 totals 15 residues. Germline V gene data show CDR1 as SGDLS and CDR2 as YYNGEE. The CDR3 here is CASSAAGTLTTEAFF. CDR3 sequence (DNA): TGTGCCAGCAGCGCGGCCGGGACCCTTACCACTGAAGCTTTCTTT.

The chain employs TRBV28 and TRBJ2-7; 9 nucleotides line up with TRBD2. CDR3 length: 23 residues. Germline V gene sequence: CDR1 MDHEN, CDR2 SYDVKM. Unmatched junction bases numbered 24, after V lost 0 bases and J lost 0 bases. CDR3 sequence reads: CASSLCYPSENLAGVISSYEQYF. The CDR3 DNA reads TGTGCCAGCAGTTTATGCTACCCGTCGGAGAACTTAGCGGGGGTTATTAGCTCCTACGAGCAGTACTTC.

The V call is TRBV7-3, the J call TRBJ1-1; the D gene is possibly TRBD1 (6 bases). This CDR3 comprises 16 residues. The V and J ends lost 5 bases and 1 base respectively, with 17 bases between them. Germline CDR1 reads SGHTA; CDR2 reads FQGTGA. CDR3 loop: CASSDGPRDKNTEAFF. CDR3 bases: TGTGCCAGCAGCGATGGACCCAGGGACAAGAACACTGAAGCTTTCTTT.

The chain employs TRBV5-6 and TRBJ2-3; 12 positions agree with TRBD2. The CDR3 has 14 amino acids. Germline V lookup: CDR1 SGHDT, CDR2 YYEEEE. V lost 4 bases and J lost 5; bases outside the gene matches: 2. The CDR3 bases are TGTGCCAGCAGCCCGGGACTAGCGGGAGATACGCAGTATTTT. It encodes CASSPGLAGDTQYF.

CDR3 protein: CAWTWGTEAFF. The CDR3, as DNA: TGTGCCTGGACTTGGGGCACTGAAGCTTTCTTT. The rearrangement joins TRBV30 to TRBJ1-1; D is uncertain. This CDR3 has 11 residues. From germline, CDR1 is GTSNPN and CDR2 SVGIG (reference sequence). V dropped 4 bases and J dropped 4 bases, with 7 bases sitting between them.

The chain employs TRBV7-2 and TRBJ2-2; 7 bases align to TRBD1. Germline loops: CDR1 SGHTA, CDR2 FQGNSA. J gave up 7 bases and V 7 bases, and 9 bases lay outside the gene matches. The CDR3 sequence is 14 residues long. The CDR3: CASNQDRVNGELFF. CDR3 in DNA: TGTGCCAGCAACCAAGACAGGGTCAACGGGGAGCTGTTTTTT.

The V call is TRBV7-9, the J call TRBJ2-5; 10 positions match TRBD1. V was pared by 1 base and J by 3 bases, with 5 bases of the junction left unmatched. This CDR3 is built from 16 residues. Germline values: CDR1 SEHNR, CDR2 FQNEAQ (reference sequence). CDR3 loop: CASSLVWDRGKETQYF. The CDR3 region has the DNA TGTGCCAGCAGCTTAGTTTGGGACAGGGGAAAAGAGACCCAGTACTTC.

By proportion, this clone is hyperexpanded (1% or more). The gene calls are TRBV28 and TRBJ2-7; D call uncertain. Trimming cost V 5 bases and J 0 bases, with 8 bases left between them. Per germline, CDR1 MDHEN and CDR2 SYDVKM. The CDR3 runs 13 residues. The DNA for the CDR3 is TGTGCCAGCAGTCCGAGTTCCTCCTACGAGCAGTACTTC. Protein product: CASSPSSSYEQYF.